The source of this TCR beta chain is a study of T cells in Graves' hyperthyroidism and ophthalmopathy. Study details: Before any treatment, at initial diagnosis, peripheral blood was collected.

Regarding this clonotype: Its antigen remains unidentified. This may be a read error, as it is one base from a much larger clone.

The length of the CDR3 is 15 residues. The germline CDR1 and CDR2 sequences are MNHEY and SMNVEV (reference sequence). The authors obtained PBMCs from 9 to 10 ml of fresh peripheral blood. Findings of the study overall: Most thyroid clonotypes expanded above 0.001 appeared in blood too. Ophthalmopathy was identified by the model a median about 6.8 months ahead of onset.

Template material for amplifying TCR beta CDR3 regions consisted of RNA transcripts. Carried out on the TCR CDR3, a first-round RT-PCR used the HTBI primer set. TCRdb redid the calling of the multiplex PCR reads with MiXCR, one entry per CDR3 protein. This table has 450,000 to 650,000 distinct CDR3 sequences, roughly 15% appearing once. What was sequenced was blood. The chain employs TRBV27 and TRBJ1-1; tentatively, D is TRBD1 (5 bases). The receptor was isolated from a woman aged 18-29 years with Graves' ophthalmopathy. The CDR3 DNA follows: TGTGCCGGCAGTCCCAGGGTTGGTGCGGACACTGAAGCTTTCTTT. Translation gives CAGSPRVGADTEAFF.